These T cell receptor beta chains were read from a single sample in a study of T cells after yellow fever vaccination. TCRdb redid the calling of the 5' RACE reads with MiXCR, one entry per CDR3 protein. The data contain a few hundred thousand distinct CDR3 sequences, roughly a sixth of them singletons. Sequencing was performed on PBMCs, taken before the yellow fever booster vaccination. These receptors were collected from a man between 18 and 29 years old who received the YFV17D yellow fever vaccine. Each CDR3 is given with its conserved first and last residue. The D gene is left open where the match is weak. Clone size is stated in some rows and not others, as once, few, many or a class when expanded.

>TRBD1|few|TRBV7-2|TRBJ2-5
TGTGCCAGCAGCTCCTCGACAGGGGGCGAGACCCAGTACTTC
CASSSSTGGETQYF
>-|few|TRBV6-5|TRBJ2-7
TGTGCCAGCAGTTCCTTTGGGGGATACGAGCAGTACTTC
CASSSFGGYEQYF
>-|-|TRBV4-2|TRBJ1-3
TGTGCCAGCAGCCAAGGGCATGTCGCAGGGAACTCTGGAAACACCATATATTTT
CASSQGHVAGNSGNTIYF
>-|-|TRBV4-3|TRBJ1-1
TGCGCCAGCAGCCATAGTACAGGAATGGGCACTGAAGCTTTCTTT
CASSHSTGMGTEAFF
>TRBD2|-|TRBV7-2|TRBJ2-3
TGTGCCAGCAGCCCGGGATCGGGGGGGCCGCTACCTAGCACAGATACGCAGTATTTT
CASSPGSGGPLPSTDTQYF
>TRBD1|few|TRBV20-1|TRBJ2-1
TGCAGTGCTAGAGGGGTACAGGGGGCTACCTACAATGAGCAGTTCTTC
CSARGVQGATYNEQFF
>TRBD1|few|TRBV5-1|TRBJ2-1
TGCGCCAGCACCGAGACGGACAGGGGGCAGCTTGGTGAGCAGTTCTTC
CASTETDRGQLGEQFF
>TRBD1|-|TRBV2|TRBJ2-4
TGTGCCAGCAGCAACCCTTGGGCAGGGGGCATCGGGAACATTCAGTACTTC
CASSNPWAGGIGNIQYF
>TRBD1|few|TRBV20-1|TRBJ1-1
TGCAGTGCTTCCGGGACAGGGGACACTGAAGCTTTCTTT
CSASGTGDTEAFF
>TRBD2|-|TRBV2|TRBJ2-5
TGTGCCAGCCAGACTAGCTCGGAGACCCAGTACTTC
CASQTSSETQYF
>-|-|TRBV20-1|TRBJ2-5
TGCAGTGCTGAAATGGCGGGGAAGGAGACCCAGTACTTC
CSAEMAGKETQYF
>TRBD1|-|TRBV5-1|TRBJ2-5
TGCGCCAGCAGCTTGCAGGGGGCCGCGCGAGAGACCCAGTACTTC
CASSLQGAARETQYF
>-|-|TRBV18|TRBJ1-1
TGTGCCAGCTCATCCGGGTTTCGGGACACTGAAGCTTTCTTT
CASSSGFRDTEAFF
>TRBD1|-|TRBV5-1|TRBJ2-7
TGCGCCAGCAGCCCCCTTCCGGGACAGGGTCCCCACGAGCAGTACTTC
CASSPLPGQGPHEQYF
>TRBD2|many|TRBV12-3/TRBV12-4|TRBJ2-1
TGTGCCAGCAGTTTACGGACTAGCGGGTACAATGAGCAGTTCTTC
CASSLRTSGYNEQFF
>TRBD1|few|TRBV6-1|TRBJ2-5
TGTGCCAGCAGCGTTCGGACAGGGGGTTCAGAGACCCAGTACTTC
CASSVRTGGSETQYF
>TRBD1|-|TRBV6-1|TRBJ2-1
TGTGCCAGCAGAGCGGGACAGGGTAACTACAATGAGCAGTTCTTC
CASRAGQGNYNEQFF
>TRBD2|once|TRBV5-5|TRBJ2-3
TGTGCCAGCAGCAGTTCCAGGCGGGGGGAAAGAGATACGCAGTATTTT
CASSSSRRGERDTQYF
>-|few|TRBV20-1|TRBJ1-5
TGCAGTGCTAATCCATTTCTTAGCAATCAGCCCCAGCATTTT
CSANPFLSNQPQHF
>TRBD1|few|TRBV18|TRBJ1-5
TGTGCCAGCGCGGGACAGCGCAATCAGCCCCAGCATTTT
CASAGQRNQPQHF
>-|-|TRBV15|TRBJ2-5
TGTGCCACCAGCAGAGATCTGGTTTCTCAAGAGACCCAGTACTTC
CATSRDLVSQETQYF
>-|few|TRBV4-2|TRBJ1-2
TGTGCCAGCAGCTCCTCGGAGGGATGGTATGGCTACACCTTC
CASSSSEGWYGYTF
>TRBD1|-|TRBV7-2|TRBJ1-2
TGTGCCAGCAGCCAACGCCCACTACAGGGGGACGGCGGCTACACCTTC
CASSQRPLQGDGGYTF
>-|-|TRBV7-8|TRBJ2-4
TGTGACAGCAGCTTAACAGTAATAGACATTCAGTACTTC
CDSSLTVIDIQYF
>TRBD2|few|TRBV7-2|TRBJ2-3
TGTGCCAGCAGCTTAGCGCACAAAGCGGGAACCGTCACAGATACGCAGTATTTT
CASSLAHKAGTVTDTQYF
>-|many|TRBV24-1|TRBJ2-1
TGTGCCACCAGTGACCGGGGAGCCAGGTCCTACAATGAGCAGTTCTTC
CATSDRGARSYNEQFF
>-|few|TRBV3-1|TRBJ2-7
TGTGCCAGCAGCCAAGGCAGGGGAAGCGAGCAGTACTTC
CASSQGRGSEQYF
>-|-|TRBV7-2|TRBJ1-2
TGTGCCAGCAGCAACTACGACAGCCTCTATGGCTACACCTTC
CASSNYDSLYGYTF
>-|-|TRBV27|TRBJ1-2
TGTGCCAGCAGTTCGGGCCGGTTCGGTGGCTACACCTTC
CASSSGRFGGYTF